This T cell receptor beta chain emerged from a study of breast tumors, draining lymph nodes, adjacent tissues listed by TCRdb under 2016. Study-level background: Breast cancer patients provided tumor, adjacent nontumor tissue and axillary lymph nodes, and the study compared the TCR beta repertoires across these three sources. In human breast cancer, the study set out to evaluate how tumor, surrounding tissue and draining lymph node repertoires relate to one another and whether T cells may move between these sites.

The V and J ends are trimmed by 1 base and 8 bases, leaving 11 bases between them. Measured from the cysteine to the phenylalanine, the CDR3 is 14 residues long. Only CDR3 DNA remains: 42 bases, in frame from the first base. The germline V gene sets CDR1 to MNHNS and CDR2 to SASEGT. This clonotype was observed many times. The specificity of this receptor is unknown. Base qualities are missing; no much larger clone stands one base away. The sequencing machine was an Illumina HiSeq 2000. Multiplex PCR amplification was used to build the TCR beta chain libraries. High-throughput sequencing was used to analyze the amplified TCR beta chain products. Starting from the raw public reads, TCRdb applied fastp trimming at Q25, assembled clones with MiXCR and retained in-frame beta chains. Records with the same CDR3 protein are collapsed into one entry carrying the most frequent genes and DNA. The table for this sample lists some 120,000 distinct CDR3 sequences; about 20% of them were counted only once. The ten largest account for over 2% of the sample.

The lymph node samples were taken from the axillary draining lymph nodes of breast cancer patients. What the study reported, not specific to this receptor: T-cell repertoire diversity in tumors was found to be lower than in lymph nodes but higher than in nontumor tissue, and preferential V and J gene usage was observed. The study presented the conclusion that tumor T cells originate in lymph nodes as consistent with a hypothesis, not as something directly demonstrated. A scenario in which most tumor T cells derive from the lymph node and then expand within tumor tissue was judged to be consistent with the data. Tumor and nontumor tissue repertoires were found to be significantly more similar in luminal-like than in basal-like breast cancer.

The sequence is built from TRBV6-1 and TRBJ1-4; TRBD1 is a weak D gene call, 5 bases matching. This TCR derives from a female donor with breast cancer. Some clones in this sample may be carry-over from other donors' samples. The material sequenced was axillary lymph node tissue. The DNA is TGTGCCAGCAGTGAAGGAGGGGTCTGGGAAAAACTGTTTTTT. The translation is CASSEGGVWEKLFF.